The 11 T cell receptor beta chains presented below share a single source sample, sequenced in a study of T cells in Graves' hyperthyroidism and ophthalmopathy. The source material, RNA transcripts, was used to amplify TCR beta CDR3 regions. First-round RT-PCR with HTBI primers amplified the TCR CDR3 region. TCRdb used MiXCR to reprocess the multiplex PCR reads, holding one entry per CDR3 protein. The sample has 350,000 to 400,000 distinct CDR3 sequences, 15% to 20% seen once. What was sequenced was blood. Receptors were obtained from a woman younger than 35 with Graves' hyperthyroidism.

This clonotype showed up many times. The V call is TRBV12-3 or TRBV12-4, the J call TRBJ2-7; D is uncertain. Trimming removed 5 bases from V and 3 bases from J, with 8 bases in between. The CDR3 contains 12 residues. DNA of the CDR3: TGTGCCAGCAGTATACTTGACTACGAGCAGTACTTC. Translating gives CASSILDYEQYF.

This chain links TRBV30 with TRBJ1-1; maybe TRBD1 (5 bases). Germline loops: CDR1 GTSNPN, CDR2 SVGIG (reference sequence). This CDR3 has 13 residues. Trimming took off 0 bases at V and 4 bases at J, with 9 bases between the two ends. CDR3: CAWSVGQGTEAFF. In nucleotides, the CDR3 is TGTGCCTGGAGTGTTGGACAAGGCACTGAAGCTTTCTTT.

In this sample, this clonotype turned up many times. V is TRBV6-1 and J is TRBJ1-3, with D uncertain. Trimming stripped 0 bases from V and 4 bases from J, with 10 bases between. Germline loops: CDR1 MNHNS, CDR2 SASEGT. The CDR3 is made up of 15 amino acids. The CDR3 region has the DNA TGTGCCAGCAGTGAAGCAGGGCGGGTAGGAAACACCATATATTTT. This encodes CASSEAGRVGNTIYF.

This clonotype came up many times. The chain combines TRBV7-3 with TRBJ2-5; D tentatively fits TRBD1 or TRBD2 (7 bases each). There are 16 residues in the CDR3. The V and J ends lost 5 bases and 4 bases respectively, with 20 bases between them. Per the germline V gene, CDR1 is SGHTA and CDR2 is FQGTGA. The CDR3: CASSPSGGRDRETQYF. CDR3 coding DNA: TGTGCCAGCAGCCCCAGTGGGGGGAGGGACAGAGAGACCCAGTACTTC.

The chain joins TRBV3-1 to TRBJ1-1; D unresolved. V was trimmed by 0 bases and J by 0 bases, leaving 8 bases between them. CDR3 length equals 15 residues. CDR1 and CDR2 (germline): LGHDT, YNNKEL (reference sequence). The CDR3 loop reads CASSQDAGMNTEAFF. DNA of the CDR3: TGTGCCAGCAGCCAAGATGCGGGGATGAACACTGAAGCTTTCTTT.

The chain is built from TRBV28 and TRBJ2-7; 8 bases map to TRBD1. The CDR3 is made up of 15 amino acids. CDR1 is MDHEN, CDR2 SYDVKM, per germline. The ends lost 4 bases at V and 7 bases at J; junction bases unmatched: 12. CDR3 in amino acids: CASSSLTGASGEQYF. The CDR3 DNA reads TGTGCCAGCAGTTCGTTGACAGGGGCCAGCGGGGAGCAGTACTTC.

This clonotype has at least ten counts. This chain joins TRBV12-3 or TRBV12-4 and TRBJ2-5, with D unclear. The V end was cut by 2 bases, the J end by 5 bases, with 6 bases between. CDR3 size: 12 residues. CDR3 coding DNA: TGTGCCAGCAGTTTAAACGGGGAGACCCAGTACTTC. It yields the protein CASSLNGETQYF.

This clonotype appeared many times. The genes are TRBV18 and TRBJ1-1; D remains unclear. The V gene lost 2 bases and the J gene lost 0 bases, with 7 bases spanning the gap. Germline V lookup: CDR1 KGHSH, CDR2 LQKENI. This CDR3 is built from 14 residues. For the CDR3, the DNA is TGTGCCAGCTCACCAAACACACTGAACACTGAAGCTTTCTTT. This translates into CASSPNTLNTEAFF.

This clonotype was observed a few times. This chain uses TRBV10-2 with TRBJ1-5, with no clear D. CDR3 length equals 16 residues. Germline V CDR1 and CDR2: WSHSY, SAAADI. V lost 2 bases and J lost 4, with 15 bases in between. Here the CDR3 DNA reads TGCGCCAGCAGTGAGATAGCGGGGTCCCTAAATCAGCCCCAGCATTTT. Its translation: CASSEIAGSLNQPQHF.

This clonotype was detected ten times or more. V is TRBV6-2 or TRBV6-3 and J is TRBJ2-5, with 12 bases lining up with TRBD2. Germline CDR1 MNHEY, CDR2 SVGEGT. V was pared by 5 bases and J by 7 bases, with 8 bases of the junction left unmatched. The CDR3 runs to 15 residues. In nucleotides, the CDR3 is TGTGCCAGCAGTCGTCTAGCGGGGGGGCGTCGGACCCAGTACTTC. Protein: CASSRLAGGRRTQYF.

This CDR3 is CASSFDRLNTEAFF. CDR3 nucleotide sequence: TGTGCCAGCAGTTTTGACAGGCTTAACACTGAAGCTTTCTTT. The J gene is TRBJ1-1, the V gene TRBV12-3 or TRBV12-4; D perhaps matches TRBD1 (6 bases). This CDR3 has 14 amino acids. Trimming pared 3 bases from V and 2 bases from J, leaving 10 bases between.